The clone carrying this TCR beta chain was found a few times. As yet, its antigen is unknown. These data are taken from a study of liver allograft versus peripheral blood T cells. Study-wide background: The authors compared T cell receptor repertoires in transplanted livers with recipients' peripheral blood repertoires.

The V and J ends lost 6 bases and 2 bases respectively, with 17 bases between them. This CDR3 is built from 15 residues. Per germline, CDR1 DFQATT and CDR2 SNEGSKA (reference sequence). Regarding the study as a whole: A difference was reportedly observed between T cell receptor repertoires inside liver allografts and those in peripheral blood.

Via MiXCR, TCRdb re-called the reads, giving one row per CDR3 protein. This sample carries thousands of distinct CDR3 sequences, around 17% of them seen once, and the ten largest clones take approximately 1.8%. The sequence derives from a human patient who had a liver transplant. Part of the T cells may come from the graft donor. The chain links TRBV20-1 to TRBJ1-5; weak D call: TRBD1 (6 bases). As DNA, the CDR3 is TGCAGTGCCTCGGTTCCGGGGGCAGGCAATCAGCCCCAGCATTTT. Translated, it gives CSASVPGAGNQPQHF.